The clone carrying this TCR beta chain was seen ten or more times. The TCR beta CDR3 regions underwent amplification using RNA transcripts as the source. The HTBI set primed first-round TCR CDR3 RT-PCR. In TCRdb, the multiplex PCR reads were re-called with MiXCR into one record per CDR3 protein. Of approximately 690,000 distinct CDR3 sequences in the sample, less than 25% were seen once. This entry is derived from a study of T cells in Graves' hyperthyroidism and ophthalmopathy. The CDR3 length is 14 residues. V lost 5 bases to trimming and J lost 4 bases; unmatched junction nucleotides: 2. Germline values: CDR1 SGHAT, CDR2 FQNNGV. Uncontrolled infection, other autoimmune disease, pregnancy or lactation barred patients from enrollment. Diagnoses were established using clinical symptoms, serum thyroxine and TRAb, thyroid ultrasound and orbital computed tomography. Fresh 10 ml peripheral blood yielded PBMCs.

This receptor was obtained from a man younger than 40 with Graves' ophthalmopathy. The chain is built from TRBV11-2 and TRBJ2-2, with 9 bases lining up with TRBD1. Sequencing used blood. This chain's CDR3 is CASSLDRGTGELFF. In DNA form, the CDR3 reads TGTGCCAGCAGCCTGGACAGGGGCACCGGGGAGCTGTTTTTT.